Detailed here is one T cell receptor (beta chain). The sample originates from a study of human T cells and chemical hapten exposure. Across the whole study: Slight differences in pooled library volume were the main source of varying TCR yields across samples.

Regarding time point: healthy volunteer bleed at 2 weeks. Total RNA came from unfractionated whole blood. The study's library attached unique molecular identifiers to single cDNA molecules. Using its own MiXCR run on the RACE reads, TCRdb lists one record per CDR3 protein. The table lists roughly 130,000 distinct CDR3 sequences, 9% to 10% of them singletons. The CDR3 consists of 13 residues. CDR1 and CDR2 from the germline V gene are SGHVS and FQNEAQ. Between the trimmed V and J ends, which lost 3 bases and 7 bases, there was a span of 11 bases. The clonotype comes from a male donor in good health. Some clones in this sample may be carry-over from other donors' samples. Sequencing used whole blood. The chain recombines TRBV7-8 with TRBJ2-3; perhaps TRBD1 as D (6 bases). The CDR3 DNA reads TGTGCCAGCAGCTTCCGGGACACTTATACGCAGTATTTT. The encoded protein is CASSFRDTYTQYF.